The 18 T cell receptor beta chains in this list originate from one sample, sequenced in a study of cytotoxic CD8 clonotypes in ibrutinib-treated CLL. TCRdb's copy holds only in-frame clones and misses some; the assay was immunoSEQ multiplex PCR. Of over 250,000 clones listed, approximately 76% were seen once; the top ten hold 5.6%. The specimen was PBMCs, collected at disease progression, from a patient treated with ibrutinib. These receptors originate from a human donor with chronic lymphocytic leukemia.

The J gene is TRBJ1-6, the V gene TRBV15; 10 nucleotides match TRBD1. V dropped 1 base and J dropped 8; count of bases not matched to a gene: 2. Germline V gene lookup returns CDR1 LNHNV and CDR2 YYDKDF (reference sequence). This CDR3 contains 15 residues. As DNA, the CDR3 is TGTGCCACCAGCAGAGCGACAGGGGGCGATTCACCCCTCCACTTT. Translated: CATSRATGGDSPLHF.

The chain recombines TRBV11-3 with TRBJ2-5, with no clear D. This CDR3 is built from 14 residues. Germline V gene lookup returns CDR1 SGHNT and CDR2 YENEEA. Trimming removed 0 bases at V and 2 bases at J, with 7 bases between. CDR3 amino acids: CASSLDSLQETQYF. The CDR3 DNA follows: TGTGCCAGCAGCTTAGATTCACTTCAAGAGACCCAGTACTTC.

This clone was observed once. The rearrangement joins TRBV7-6 to TRBJ2-7, with 9 bases lining up with TRBD1. The V segment lost 8 bases and the J segment 6 bases; nucleotides outside the gene matches: 8. Germline V gene lookup returns CDR1 SGHVS and CDR2 FNYEAQ. The CDR3 consists of 13 residues. The CDR3 region is CASAGTGFFEQYF. The CDR3 nucleotides are TGTGCCAGCGCCGGGACAGGGTTTTTCGAGCAGTACTTC. The variable domain in full, with the rest retrieved from reference TRBV7-6 and TRBJ2-7, is GAGVSQSPRYKVTKRGQDVALRCDPISGHVSLYWYRQALGQGPEFLTYFNYEAQQDKSGLPNDRFSAERPEGSISTLTIQRTEQRDSAMYRCASAGTGFFEQYFGPGTRLTVT.

This clone was seen repeatedly, ten times or more. The chain recombines TRBV4-1 with TRBJ1-5; D is possibly TRBD1 (6 bases). The length of the CDR3 is 14 residues. CDR1 MGHRA and CDR2 YSYEKL come from the germline V gene. Trimming took 0 bases from V and 5 from J, leaving 8 bases between them. In DNA, the CDR3 is TGCGCCAGCAGCCAAGACCCAGGGGATCAGCCCCAGCATTTT. Its protein product is CASSQDPGDQPQHF.

This chain links TRBV5-1 with TRBJ2-5, with D possibly matching TRBD2 (6 bases). Germline V gives CDR1 SGHRS, CDR2 YFSETQ. CDR3 length: 14 residues. Deletions cut 4 bases from V and 4 bases from J, with 14 bases between. CDR3 sequence (DNA): TGCGCCAGCAGCCCCCGGGACTCGACAGAGACCCAGTACTTC. This codes for CASSPRDSTETQYF.

The chain recombines TRBV7-8 with TRBJ2-7, with 9 bases aligning to TRBD1. This CDR3 is built from 14 residues. V was clipped by 3 bases and J by 4 bases; unmatched bases: 4. Germline V gene sequence: CDR1 SGHVS, CDR2 FQNEAQ. CDR3 protein: CASSLGQGGYEQYF. The CDR3 DNA sequence: TGTGCCAGCAGCTTGGGACAGGGAGGTTACGAGCAGTACTTC.

This chain uses TRBV28 with TRBJ2-4, with D hard to call. The CDR3 totals 16 residues. CDR1 and CDR2 (germline): MDHEN, SYDVKM. Trimming pared 2 bases from V and 0 bases from J, leaving 11 bases between. CDR3 DNA sequence: TGTGCCAGCAGTTTAATAGTTGGGTTAGCCAAAAACATTCAGTACTTC. Translation gives CASSLIVGLAKNIQYF.

This sequence joins TRBV5-1 and TRBJ2-1; 10 bases are shared with TRBD2. The germline V gene encodes CDR1 SGHRS and CDR2 YFSETQ. The CDR3 runs to 19 residues. V dropped 2 bases and J dropped 5; count of bases not matched to a gene: 16. CDR3 region: CASSFPRSSGRKGHNEQFF. The CDR3 DNA reads as TGCGCCAGCAGCTTTCCTCGGTCTAGCGGGAGAAAGGGGCACAATGAGCAGTTCTTC.

The chain links TRBV10-3 to TRBJ2-3, with D perhaps given as TRBD1 or TRBD2 (5 bases each). The CDR3 spans 14 residues. Germline V gene lookup returns CDR1 ENHRY and CDR2 SYGVKD. V was pared by 6 bases and J by 1 base, with 11 bases between. The CDR3 here is CAIRGVQGTDTQYF. Written as DNA, the CDR3 is TGTGCCATCAGGGGGGTTCAAGGCACAGATACGCAGTATTTT.

The rearrangement links TRBV7-6 to TRBJ2-5; a weak D match, TRBD2 (6 bases). This CDR3 contains 15 residues. Trimming cost V 0 bases and J 2 bases, with 10 bases left between them. Germline loops: CDR1 SGHVS, CDR2 FNYEAQ. CDR3 amino acids: CASSLAGGLQETQYF. CDR3 nucleotide sequence: TGTGCCAGCAGCTTAGCTGGGGGACTTCAAGAGACCCAGTACTTC.

As regards this clone: This may be a read error, as it is one base from a much larger clone. This sample includes further DNA sequences coding for the same CDR3. The genes are TRBV6-5 and TRBJ2-7; possibly TRBD1 or TRBD2 for D (5 bases each). Germline V gene lookup returns CDR1 MNHEY and CDR2 SVGAGI. Between the trimmed V and J ends, which lost 9 bases and 2 bases, there was a span of 14 bases. The CDR3 totals 13 residues. The CDR3 DNA sequence: TGTGCCAGTGTGGGACCGCATACCTACGAGCAGTACTTC. Its protein product is CASVGPHTYEQYF.

The chain has TRBV7-9 and TRBJ2-3; tentatively, D is TRBD1 (5 bases). Trimming removed 5 bases from V and 1 base from J, with 13 bases in between. CDR1 is SEHNR and CDR2 is FQNEAQ in the germline V gene (reference sequence). The CDR3 contains 15 residues. The CDR3 DNA reads TGTGCCAGCAGCGTTGGCGAAGGGGGCACAGATACGCAGTATTTT. Amino acid sequence: CASSVGEGGTDTQYF.

The chain couples TRBV27 to TRBJ2-3; D not certain. Trimming stripped 5 bases from V and 0 bases from J, with 9 bases between. The CDR3 totals 14 residues. From germline, CDR1 is MNHEY and CDR2 SMNVEV (reference sequence). The CDR3 nucleotides read TGTGCCAGCAGTCCTGATCTTAGCACAGATACGCAGTATTTT. It specifies CASSPDLSTDTQYF.

This chain uses TRBV7-8 with TRBJ2-5; 13 bases are shared with TRBD2. V lost 5 bases and J lost 5; bases outside the gene matches: 5. This CDR3 comprises 15 residues. Germline values: CDR1 SGHVS, CDR2 FQNEAQ. The CDR3 DNA sequence: TGTGCCAGCAGCCCGACTAGCGGGGGGCTGGAGACCCAGTACTTC. This gives the protein CASSPTSGGLETQYF.

In its sample, this clone was seen a few times. This chain joins TRBV5-1 and TRBJ2-1; no clear D. From germline, CDR1 is SGHRS and CDR2 YFSETQ. Trimming shortened V by 0 bases and J by 2 bases, and 9 bases separated the two germline ends. This CDR3 contains 15 residues. CDR3 loop: CASSLGPSAYNEQFF. CDR3 bases: TGCGCCAGCAGCTTGGGACCCAGCGCCTACAATGAGCAGTTCTTC.

V is TRBV29-1 and J is TRBJ2-1, with D hard to call. V was trimmed by 4 bases and J by 9 bases, leaving 7 bases between them. Germline V gene sequence: CDR1 SQVTM, CDR2 ANQGSEA. The CDR3 covers 10 residues. The CDR3 sequence is CSVGEFEQFF. CDR3 in DNA: TGCAGCGTTGGTGAGTTTGAGCAGTTCTTC.

This chain joins TRBV6-1 and TRBJ1-2; no firm D call. The germline V gene has CDR1 MNHNS and CDR2 SASEGT. This CDR3 has 11 residues. Trimming stripped 0 bases from V and 8 bases from J, with 4 bases between. The CDR3 reads CASSEARGYTF. The CDR3, as DNA: TGTGCCAGCAGTGAAGCCAGAGGCTACACCTTC.

V is TRBV6-6 and J is TRBJ2-3; weak D call: TRBD1 (5 bases). The CDR3 sequence is 14 residues long. CDR1 and CDR2 (germline): MNHNY, SVGAGI (reference sequence). V lost 0 bases and J 4 bases, leaving 8 bases between the germline ends. CDR3 nucleotide sequence: TGTGCCAGCAGTTACTCGGGCAGGGCAGATACGCAGTATTTT. Amino acid sequence: CASSYSGRADTQYF.